The 14 T cell receptor beta chains below were found in one sample sequenced in a study of T-cell memory formation after mild COVID-19. One entry per CDR3 protein, called by TCRdb with MiXCR from the 5' RACE reads. Counted here are just over 400,000 distinct CDR3 sequences, less than 25% occurring once; the ten biggest clones make up approximately 14%. The sample consisted of PBMCs or a T cell subset sorted from them (not recorded which). These receptors all come from an adult woman who had mild COVID-19 (a few samples of this study predate the infection). Cell type and time point are not known.

This chain joins TRBV6-5 and TRBJ2-7, with 7 bases identical to TRBD1. V was pared by 6 bases and J by 4 bases, with 6 bases of the junction left unmatched. This CDR3 spans 13 amino acids. Per germline, CDR1 MNHEY and CDR2 SVGAGI. This chain's CDR3 is CASSMGQLYEQYF. CDR3 sequence (DNA): TGTGCCAGCAGCATGGGACAGCTATACGAGCAGTACTTC.

This clonotype has a handful of counts. This rearrangement joins TRBV25-1 to TRBJ1-1; D is possibly TRBD1 (6 bases). Germline V lookup: CDR1 MGHDK, CDR2 SYGVNS. The CDR3 covers 15 residues. V was clipped by 3 bases and J by 0 bases, with 11 bases between them. CDR3 nucleotide sequence: TGTGCCAGCAGTGATCCCGGACAGATGAACACTGAAGCTTTCTTT. Translating it yields CASSDPGQMNTEAFF. Full variable domain (remainder filled in from reference TRBV25-1 and TRBJ1-1): EADIYQTPRYLVIGTGKKITLECSQTMGHDKMYWYQQDPGMELHLIHYSYGVNSTEKGDLSSESTVSRIRTEHFPLTLESARPSHTSQYLCASSDPGQMNTEAFFGQGTRLTVV.

There are a few counts of this clonotype. The V gene is TRBV30, the J gene TRBJ2-3, with D maybe TRBD2 (5 bases). In germline, CDR1 is GTSNPN, CDR2 SVGIG (reference sequence). The length of the CDR3 is 15 residues. With 2 bases removed from V and 6 bases from J, the gap between germline ends came to 18 bases. The CDR3 loop reads CAWSQFGVRGDTQYF. Here the CDR3 DNA reads TGTGCCTGGAGTCAGTTTGGGGTCCGGGGTGATACGCAGTATTTT.

This clonotype was found once. This rearrangement joins TRBV6-5 to TRBJ1-1; D remains ambiguous. This CDR3 is 16 amino acids long. V lost 7 bases and J lost 4, with 22 bases in between. Per germline, CDR1 MNHEY and CDR2 SVGAGI. CDR3 bases: TGTGCCAGCAAACCAAAGTATTACGAGGGAGCCACTGAAGCTTTCTTT. This gives the protein CASKPKYYEGATEAFF.

The chain recombines TRBV7-8 with TRBJ2-6, with D possibly matching TRBD1 (5 bases). This CDR3 comprises 21 residues. The germline V and J ends were trimmed by 5 bases and 0 bases, with 26 bases remaining between them. CDR1 is SGHVS and CDR2 is FQNEAQ in the germline V gene. CDR3 sequence (DNA): TGTGCCAGCAGCCCTCACAATCTGGGGCGTAGTTTCCTCTCTGGGGCCAACGTCCTGACTTTC. Amino acids: CASSPHNLGRSFLSGANVLTF.

In this sample, this clonotype turned up a few times. This chain connects TRBV6-5 to TRBJ2-1; D call uncertain. The CDR3 spans 15 residues. Germline V gene lookup returns CDR1 MNHEY and CDR2 SVGAGI. V lost 2 bases and J lost 2, with 10 bases in between. Here the CDR3 DNA reads TGTGCCAGCAGTTACGCCGGCAGGCCCTACAATGAGCAGTTCTTC. This sequence encodes CASSYAGRPYNEQFF.

The genes are TRBV24-1 and TRBJ1-5; TRBD1 is a possible D gene (5 bases). Germline V gives CDR1 KGHDR, CDR2 SFDVKD. The CDR3 is 14 residues long. Trimming shortened V by 2 bases and J by 7 bases, and 11 bases separated the two germline ends. CDR3 sequence reads: CATSDWRGGQPQHF. Here the CDR3 DNA reads TGTGCCACCAGTGATTGGAGGGGAGGCCAGCCCCAGCATTTT.

This clonotype was observed a handful of times. V usage is TRBV4-2 and J usage is TRBJ2-5; 10 bases agree with TRBD2. The J segment lost 1 base and the V segment lost 3 bases, leaving 2 bases of the junction unmatched. Germline V lookup: CDR1 LGHNA, CDR2 YNFKEQ. The CDR3 contains 15 residues. CDR3 DNA sequence: TGTGCCAGCAGCCATGGACTAGCGGCCCAAGAGACCCAGTACTTC. Protein: CASSHGLAAQETQYF.

The chain joins TRBV7-3 to TRBJ2-1; D might be TRBD2 (6 bases). V was pared by 2 bases and J by 9 bases, with 14 bases between. The germline V gene has CDR1 SGHTA and CDR2 FQGTGA. The CDR3 consists of 14 residues. CDR3: CASSLPGETAEQFF. The CDR3 coding sequence is TGTGCCAGCAGCTTACCGGGAGAGACCGCTGAGCAGTTCTTC.

The CDR3 nucleotides are TGTGCCACCAGTGATTTGCGGACTAGCGGGAATAATGAGCAGTTCTTC. It yields the protein CATSDLRTSGNNEQFF. The V gene is TRBV24-1, the J gene TRBJ2-1; 12 positions match TRBD2. The germline gives CDR1 KGHDR, CDR2 SFDVKD. This CDR3 is built from 16 residues. The ends lost 0 bases at V and 7 bases at J; junction bases unmatched: 3.

This clonotype was seen more than once but under ten times. The rearrangement joins TRBV20-1 to TRBJ2-7, with D uncertain. Germline CDR1 DFQATT, CDR2 SNEGSKA (reference sequence). V lost 6 bases to trimming and J lost 3 bases, with 15 bases between them. The CDR3 consists of 13 residues. The CDR3 nucleotides are TGCAGTGCGAGGCGGCTCGGCAGCTACGAGCAGTACTTC. It codes for CSARRLGSYEQYF.

The chain carries TRBV7-2 and TRBJ2-7; 8 nucleotides line up with TRBD2. In germline, CDR1 is SGHTA, CDR2 FQGNSA. The CDR3 contains 15 residues. The trim removed 2 bases at V and 6 bases at J, leaving 9 bases unmatched. Here the CDR3 reads CASSLSSGGASEQYF. Written as DNA, the CDR3 is TGTGCCAGCAGCTTATCCAGCGGGGGAGCTTCCGAGCAGTACTTC.

This rearrangement joins TRBV5-6 to TRBJ2-7; TRBD2 matches at 11 bases. The CDR3 runs to 16 residues. Trimming at V came to 3 bases and at J to 4 bases, leaving 9 bases not matched to a gene. Germline V lookup: CDR1 SGHDT, CDR2 YYEEEE. The CDR3 is CASSSLTSGMNYEQYF. CDR3 nucleotides: TGTGCCAGCAGCTCTCTGACTAGCGGGATGAATTACGAGCAGTACTTC.

This clonotype appeared a few times. This sequence joins TRBV7-2 and TRBJ2-1; weak D call: TRBD1 (6 bases). Germline V gene sequence: CDR1 SGHTA, CDR2 FQGNSA. Trimming took 0 bases from V and 1 from J, leaving 19 bases between them. There are 19 residues in the CDR3. The CDR3 reads CASSLALRPGDLSYNEQFF. CDR3 coding DNA: TGTGCCAGCAGCTTAGCGCTTCGTCCAGGGGACCTATCCTACAATGAGCAGTTCTTC.